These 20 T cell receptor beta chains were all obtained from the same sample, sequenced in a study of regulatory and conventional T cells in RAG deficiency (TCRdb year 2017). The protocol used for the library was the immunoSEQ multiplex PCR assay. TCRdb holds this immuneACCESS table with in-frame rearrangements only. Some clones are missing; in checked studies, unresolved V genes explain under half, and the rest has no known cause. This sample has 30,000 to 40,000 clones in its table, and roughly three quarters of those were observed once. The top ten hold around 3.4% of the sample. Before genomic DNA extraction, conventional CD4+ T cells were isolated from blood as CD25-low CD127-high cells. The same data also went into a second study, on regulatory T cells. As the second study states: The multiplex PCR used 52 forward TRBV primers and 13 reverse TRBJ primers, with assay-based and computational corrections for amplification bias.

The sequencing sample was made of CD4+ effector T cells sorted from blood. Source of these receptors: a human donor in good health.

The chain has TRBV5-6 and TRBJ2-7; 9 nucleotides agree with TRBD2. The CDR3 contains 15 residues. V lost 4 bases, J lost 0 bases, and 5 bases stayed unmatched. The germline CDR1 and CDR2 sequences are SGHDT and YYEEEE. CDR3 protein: CASSRGGGASYEQYF. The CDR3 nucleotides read TGTGCCAGCAGCAGGGGCGGGGGGGCCTCCTACGAGCAGTACTTC. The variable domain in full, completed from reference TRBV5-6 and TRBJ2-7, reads DAGVTQSPTHLIKTRGQQVTLRCSPKSGHDTVSWYQQALGQGPQFIFQYYEEEERQRGNFPDRFSGHQFPNYSSELNVNALLLGDSALYLCASSRGGGASYEQYFGPGTRLTVT.

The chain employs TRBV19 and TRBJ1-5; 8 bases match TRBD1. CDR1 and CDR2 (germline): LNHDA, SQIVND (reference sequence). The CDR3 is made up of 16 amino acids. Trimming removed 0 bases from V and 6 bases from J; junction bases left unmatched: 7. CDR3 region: CASSIDAGTGRQPQHF. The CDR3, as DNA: TGTGCCAGTAGTATAGACGCCGGGACAGGACGTCAGCCCCAGCATTTT.

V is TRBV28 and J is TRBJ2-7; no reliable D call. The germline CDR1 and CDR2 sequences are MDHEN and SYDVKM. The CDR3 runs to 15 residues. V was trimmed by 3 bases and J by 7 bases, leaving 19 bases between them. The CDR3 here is CASSFPKFRTGEQYF. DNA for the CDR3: TGTGCCAGCAGTTTCCCGAAGTTTAGAACTGGGGAGCAGTACTTC.

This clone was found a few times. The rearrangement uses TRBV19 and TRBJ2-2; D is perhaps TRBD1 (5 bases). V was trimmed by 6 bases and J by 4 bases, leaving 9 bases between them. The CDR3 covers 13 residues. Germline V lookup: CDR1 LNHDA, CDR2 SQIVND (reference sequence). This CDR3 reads CASRGRGTGELFF. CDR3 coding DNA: TGTGCCAGTAGGGGGCGCGGCACCGGGGAGCTGTTTTTT.

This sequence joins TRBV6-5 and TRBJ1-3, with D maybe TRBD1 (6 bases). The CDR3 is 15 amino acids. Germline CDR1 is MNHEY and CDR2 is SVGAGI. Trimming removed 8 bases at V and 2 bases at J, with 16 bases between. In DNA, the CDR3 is TGTGCCAGCCAGGGGCTTGCCAGGACTGGAAACACCATATATTTT. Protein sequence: CASQGLARTGNTIYF.

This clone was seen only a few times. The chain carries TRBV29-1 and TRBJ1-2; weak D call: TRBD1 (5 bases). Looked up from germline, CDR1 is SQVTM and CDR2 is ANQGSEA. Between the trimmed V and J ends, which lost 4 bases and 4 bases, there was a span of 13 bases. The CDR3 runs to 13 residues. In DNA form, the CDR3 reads TGCAGCGTTGGGACAAGACTATCCTATGGCTACACCTTC. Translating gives CSVGTRLSYGYTF. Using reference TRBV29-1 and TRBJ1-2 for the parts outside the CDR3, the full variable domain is SAVISQKPSRDICQRGTSLTIQCQVDSQVTMMFWYRQQPGQSLTLIATANQGSEATYESGFVIDKFPISRPNLTFSTLTVSNMSPEDSSIYLCSVGTRLSYGYTFGSGTRLTVV.

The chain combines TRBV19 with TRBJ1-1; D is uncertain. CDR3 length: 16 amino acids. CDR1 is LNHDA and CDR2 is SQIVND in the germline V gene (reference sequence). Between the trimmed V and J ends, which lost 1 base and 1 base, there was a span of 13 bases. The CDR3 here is CASSIAGKVANTEAFF. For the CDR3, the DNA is TGTGCCAGTAGTATAGCGGGGAAGGTCGCGAACACTGAAGCTTTCTTT.

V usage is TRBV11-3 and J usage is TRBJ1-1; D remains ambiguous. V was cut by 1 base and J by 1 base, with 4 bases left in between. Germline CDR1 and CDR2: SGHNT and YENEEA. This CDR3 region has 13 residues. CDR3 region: CASSLASNTEAFF. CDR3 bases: TGTGCCAGCAGCTTAGCTTCGAACACTGAAGCTTTCTTT.

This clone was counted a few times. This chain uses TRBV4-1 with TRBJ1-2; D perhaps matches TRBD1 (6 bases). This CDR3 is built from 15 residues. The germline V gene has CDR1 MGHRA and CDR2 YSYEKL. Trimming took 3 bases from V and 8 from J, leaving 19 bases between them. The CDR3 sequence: CASSHPQGGVRGYTF. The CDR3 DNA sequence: TGCGCCAGCAGCCATCCACAAGGGGGGGTCCGAGGCTACACCTTC.

CDR3 in amino acids: CAWRPGGGNTIYF. Here the CDR3 DNA reads TGTGCCTGGAGACCAGGGGGGGGAAACACCATATATTTT. This chain uses TRBV30 with TRBJ1-3, with 7 nucleotides matching TRBD1. Unmatched junction bases numbered 3, after V lost 3 bases and J lost 4 bases. This CDR3 is 13 amino acids long. Germline V lookup: CDR1 GTSNPN, CDR2 SVGIG (reference sequence). The variable domain in full, with the rest retrieved from reference TRBV30 and TRBJ1-3, is SQTIHQWPATLVQPVGSPLSLECTVEGTSNPNLYWYRQAAGRGLQLLFYSVGIGQISSEVPQNLSASRPQDRQFILSSKKLLLSDSGFYLCAWRPGGGNTIYFGEGSWLTVV.

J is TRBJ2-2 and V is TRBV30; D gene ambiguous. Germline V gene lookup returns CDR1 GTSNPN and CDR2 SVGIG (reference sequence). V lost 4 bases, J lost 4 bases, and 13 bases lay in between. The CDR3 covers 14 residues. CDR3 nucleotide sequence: TGTGCCTGGAACCAGGATTTCCTCACCGGGGAGCTGTTTTTT. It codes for CAWNQDFLTGELFF.

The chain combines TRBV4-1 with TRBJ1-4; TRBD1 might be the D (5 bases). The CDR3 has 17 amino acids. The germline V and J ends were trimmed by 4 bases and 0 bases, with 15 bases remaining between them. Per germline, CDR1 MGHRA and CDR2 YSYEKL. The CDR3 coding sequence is TGCGCCAGCAGCCTAAGCCGGGGCATCTCAACTAATGAAAAACTGTTTTTT. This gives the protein CASSLSRGISTNEKLFF.

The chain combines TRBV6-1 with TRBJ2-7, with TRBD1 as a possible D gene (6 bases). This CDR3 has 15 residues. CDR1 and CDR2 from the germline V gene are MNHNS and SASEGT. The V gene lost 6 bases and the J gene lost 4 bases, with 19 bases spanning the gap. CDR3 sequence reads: CASRKSRQAGYEQYF. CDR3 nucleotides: TGTGCCAGCAGAAAGTCACGACAGGCCGGTTACGAGCAGTACTTC.

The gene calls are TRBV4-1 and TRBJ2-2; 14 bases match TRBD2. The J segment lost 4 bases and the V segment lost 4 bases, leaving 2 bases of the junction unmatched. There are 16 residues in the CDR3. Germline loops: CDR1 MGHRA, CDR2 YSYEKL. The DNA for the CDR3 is TGCGCCAGCAGCCCGGGACTAGCGGGGGTCACCGGGGAGCTGTTTTTT. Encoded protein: CASSPGLAGVTGELFF.

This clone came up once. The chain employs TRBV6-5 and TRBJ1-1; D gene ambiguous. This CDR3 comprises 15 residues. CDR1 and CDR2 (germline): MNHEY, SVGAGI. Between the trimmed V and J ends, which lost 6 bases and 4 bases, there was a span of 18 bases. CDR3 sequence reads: CASSPATTPITEAFF. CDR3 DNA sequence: TGTGCCAGCAGCCCGGCCACGACCCCGATCACTGAAGCTTTCTTT.

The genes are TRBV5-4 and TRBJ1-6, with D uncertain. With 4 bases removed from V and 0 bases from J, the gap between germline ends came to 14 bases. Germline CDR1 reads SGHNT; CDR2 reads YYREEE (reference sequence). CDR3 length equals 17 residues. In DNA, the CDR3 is TGTGCCAGCAGCCCCCAGGCAAGTAGCTCCTATAATTCACCCCTCCACTTT. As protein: CASSPQASSSYNSPLHF.

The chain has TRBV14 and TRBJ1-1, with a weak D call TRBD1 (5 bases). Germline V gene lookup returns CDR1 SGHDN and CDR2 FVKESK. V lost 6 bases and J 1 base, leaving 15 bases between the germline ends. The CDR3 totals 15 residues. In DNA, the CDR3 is TGTGCCAGCAGAGGGCCTCGAGGGACGAACACTGAAGCTTTCTTT. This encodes CASRGPRGTNTEAFF.

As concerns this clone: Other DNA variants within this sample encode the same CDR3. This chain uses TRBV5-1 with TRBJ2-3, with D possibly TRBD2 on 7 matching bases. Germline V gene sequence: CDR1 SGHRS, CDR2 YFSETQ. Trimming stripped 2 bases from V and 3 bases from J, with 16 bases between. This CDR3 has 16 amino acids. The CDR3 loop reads CASSFWRGRSTDTQYF. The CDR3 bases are TGCGCCAGCAGCTTCTGGCGGGGGCGATCAACAGATACGCAGTATTTT.

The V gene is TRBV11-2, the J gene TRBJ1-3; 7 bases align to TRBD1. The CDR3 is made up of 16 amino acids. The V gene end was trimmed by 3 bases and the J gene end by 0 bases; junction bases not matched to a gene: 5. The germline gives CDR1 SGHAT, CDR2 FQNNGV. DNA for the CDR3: TGTGCCAGCAGCTTTAGGGGACAGATCTCTGGAAACACCATATATTTT. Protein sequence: CASSFRGQISGNTIYF.

CDR3 DNA: TGTGCCAGCAGTTACTCTACGGCTAGGAATACGCAGTATTTT. As protein: CASSYSTARNTQYF. The chain employs TRBV6-5 and TRBJ2-3; the D is unclear. Trimming left V 0 bases short and J 7 bases short, with 11 bases between. The CDR3 loop spans 14 amino acids. The V gene's germline CDR1 is MNHEY and CDR2 SVGAGI.